These 22 T cell receptor beta chains originate from one sample sequenced in a study of radiation and T cells in renal cell carcinoma. Time point: blood 4 weeks post-SBRT, at nephrectomy. The sample's treatment: 15 Gy SBRT to primary tumor, nephrectomy 4 weeks later. The protocol was immunoSEQ multiplex PCR, while the TCRdb copy is restricted to in-frame clones and leaves out a portion. This table has more than 120,000 clones, approximately 86% appearing once. This sample comprised blood, obtained from a patient whose treatment included radiotherapy and nephrectomy. The receptors originated from a woman aged 45-65 years with renal cell carcinoma.

The chain is built from TRBV10-1 and TRBJ2-1, with D possibly TRBD2 on 6 matching bases. V was clipped by 3 bases and J by 7 bases, with 19 bases between them. CDR3 length equals 16 residues. Germline values: CDR1 WNHNN, CDR2 SYGVQD (reference sequence). CDR3 DNA sequence: TGCGCCAGCAGTGATCCCGGCTCACGGGCGGGGAATGAGCAGTTCTTC. This codes for CASSDPGSRAGNEQFF.

The chain links TRBV19 to TRBJ2-7, with D possibly being TRBD2 (6 bases). V was cut by 4 bases and J by 6 bases, with 16 bases left in between. Germline CDR1 reads LNHDA; CDR2 reads SQIVND (reference sequence). The CDR3 has 14 residues. CDR3 in amino acids: CASSTPGGLSEQYF. As DNA, the CDR3 is TGTGCCAGTAGTACCCCCGGGGGTCTGAGCGAGCAGTACTTC.

The rearrangement links TRBV10-2 to TRBJ2-3; TRBD2 matches 8 bases. The V gene's germline CDR1 is WSHSY and CDR2 SAAADI. Trimming at V came to 8 bases and at J to 0 bases, leaving 13 bases not matched to a gene. The length of the CDR3 is 17 residues. The CDR3 bases are TGCGCCAGCTCGACCAGGGGTAGCGGGATTAGCACAGATACGCAGTATTTT. Translated: CASSTRGSGISTDTQYF.

The chain is built from TRBV28 and TRBJ2-7; D gene unclear. There are 14 residues in the CDR3. Germline V gives CDR1 MDHEN, CDR2 SYDVKM. Trimming pared 2 bases from V and 3 bases from J, leaving 11 bases between. The CDR3 DNA is TGTGCCAGCAGTTTAGTCCCGTCGCACTACGAGCAGTACTTC. Protein: CASSLVPSHYEQYF.

The chain has TRBV5-1 and TRBJ2-2; 12 nucleotides match TRBD1. Trimming took 3 bases from V and 8 from J; bases not matched to a gene: 5. The CDR3 loop spans 15 amino acids. From germline, CDR1 is SGHRS and CDR2 YFSETQ. CDR3 in amino acids: CASSSRDRGRGELFF. The DNA for the CDR3 is TGCGCCAGCAGCTCCCGGGACAGGGGGCGAGGGGAGCTGTTTTTT.

The chain's CDR3 is CASNRGDWMNTEAFF. The CDR3 bases are TGTGCCAGCAACCGGGGGGACTGGATGAACACTGAAGCTTTCTTT. The gene calls are TRBV5-5 and TRBJ1-1, with D possibly being TRBD1 (5 bases). This CDR3 is built from 15 residues. V was trimmed by 6 bases and J by 0 bases, leaving 15 bases between them. Germline CDR1 reads SGHKS; CDR2 reads YYEKEE (reference sequence).

This chain's CDR3 is CASSLVRPDYEQYF. Here the CDR3 DNA reads TGTGCCAGCAGCTTAGTACGTCCAGACTACGAGCAGTACTTC. V is TRBV7-9 and J is TRBJ2-7; no reliable D call. V was pared by 1 base and J by 3 bases, with 10 bases between. The germline CDR1 and CDR2 sequences are SEHNR and FQNEAQ (reference sequence). The CDR3 covers 14 residues.

The chain employs TRBV7-2 and TRBJ2-7; 8 positions agree with TRBD1. The CDR3 spans 15 residues. Per germline, CDR1 SGHTA and CDR2 FQGNSA. The trim removed 0 bases at V and 3 bases at J, leaving 4 bases unmatched. The CDR3 coding sequence is TGTGCCAGCAGCTTAGCCCCTGGGACAGGCTACGAGCAGTACTTC. This sequence encodes CASSLAPGTGYEQYF.

This clone was observed once. The chain links TRBV6-6 to TRBJ2-3; 13 bases align to TRBD2. The CDR3 has 16 residues. In germline, CDR1 is MNHNY, CDR2 SVGAGI (reference sequence). V shed 5 bases and J 15 bases; nucleotides not matched to a gene: 17. CDR3 region: CASSPTGTSGKLATYF. The DNA of the CDR3 is TGTGCCAGCAGTCCAACCGGGACTAGCGGGAAACTCGCGACTTATTTT.

As concerns this clone: A read error may produce the germline difference seen at one junction end. The CDR3 spells CASRSIRQGTLF. The CDR3 DNA reads as TGTGCCAGCAGGTCCATAAGACAGGGTACCCTCTTC. The chain recombines TRBV6-5 with TRBJ1-2, with 7 bases lining up with TRBD1. The CDR3 contains 12 residues. CDR1 and CDR2 from the germline V gene are MNHEY and SVGAGI.

This chain connects TRBV9 to TRBJ2-3; TRBD2 is a possible D gene (5 bases). The CDR3 is 17 residues long. V dropped 0 bases and J dropped 1 base, with 15 bases sitting between them. CDR1 is SGDLS, CDR2 YYNGEE, per germline. In DNA form, the CDR3 reads TGTGCCAGCAGCGTAGGAGCGGCCGGTGCAGGCACAGATACGCAGTATTTT. Translating gives CASSVGAAGAGTDTQYF.

This chain links TRBV19 with TRBJ2-5, with 15 nucleotides matching TRBD2. Germline loops: CDR1 LNHDA, CDR2 SQIVND (reference sequence). This CDR3 contains 15 residues. V lost 4 bases, J lost 5 bases, and 2 bases stayed unmatched. DNA of the CDR3: TGTGCCAGTAGTACCGGACTAGCGGGAGGGGAGACCCAGTACTTC. Its translation: CASSTGLAGGETQYF.

The chain uses TRBV11-2 and TRBJ2-5; weak D call: TRBD1 (5 bases). V was pared by 0 bases and J by 4 bases, with 12 bases between. There are 15 residues in the CDR3. Germline CDR1 is SGHAT and CDR2 is FQNNGV. In nucleotides, the CDR3 is TGTGCCAGCAGCTTAGATCCCGGCAGGGTAGAGACCCAGTACTTC. This codes for CASSLDPGRVETQYF.

This clone was observed a handful of times. This rearrangement joins TRBV20-1 to TRBJ1-2; D is unresolved. The CDR3 loop spans 11 amino acids. The V end was cut by 6 bases, the J end by 7 bases, with 12 bases between. In germline, CDR1 is DFQATT, CDR2 SNEGSKA (reference sequence). The CDR3 DNA follows: TGCAGTGCCAATCCGGGATTTGGCTACACCTTC. Its translation is CSANPGFGYTF.

CDR3 sequence reads: CASSRNRGTGELFF. Here the CDR3 DNA reads TGTGCCAGCAGCCGTAACAGGGGCACCGGGGAGCTGTTTTTT. This chain connects TRBV6-5 to TRBJ2-2, with 7 nucleotides matching TRBD1. This CDR3 spans 14 amino acids. J lost 4 bases, V lost 6 bases, and 5 bases had no gene match. Germline V gene data show CDR1 as MNHEY and CDR2 as SVGAGI.

This chain connects TRBV15 to TRBJ2-1; 7 bases match TRBD1. The CDR3 covers 17 residues. The V segment lost 1 base and the J segment 2 bases; nucleotides outside the gene matches: 8. Germline CDR1 LNHNV, CDR2 YYDKDF (reference sequence). This CDR3 reads CATSRGETGLTYNEQFF. CDR3 DNA sequence: TGTGCCACCAGCAGAGGGGAGACAGGGCTTACCTACAATGAGCAGTTCTTC. Full variable domain (rest looked up from reference TRBV15 and TRBJ2-1): DAMVIQNPRYQVTQFGKPVTLSCSQTLNHNVMYWYQQKSSQAPKLLFHYYDKDFNNEADTPDNFQSRRPNTSFCFLDIRSPGLGDTAMYLCATSRGETGLTYNEQFFGPGTRLTVL.

The rearrangement joins TRBV18 to TRBJ2-7, with D tentatively TRBD2 (5 bases). This CDR3 contains 13 residues. Germline-derived CDR1 and CDR2 are KGHSH and LQKENI. Trimming shortened V by 0 bases and J by 2 bases, and 5 bases separated the two germline ends. The chain's CDR3 is CASSPPEAYEQYF. The CDR3 bases are TGTGCCAGCTCACCACCGGAGGCCTACGAGCAGTACTTC.

V and J are TRBV7-3 and TRBJ2-5; 9 nucleotides agree with TRBD2. Germline loops: CDR1 SGHTA, CDR2 FQGTGA. CDR3 length: 15 amino acids. With 5 bases clipped from V and 1 base from J, the junction kept 5 bases outside the gene matches. The CDR3 DNA follows: TGTGCCAGCAGCCTCTCGACTAGCGGCCAAGAGACCCAGTACTTC. It codes for CASSLSTSGQETQYF.

In its sample, this clone was seen a few times. The J gene is TRBJ1-5, the V gene TRBV10-1, with a possible D match to TRBD1 (6 bases). The V end lost 6 bases, the J end lost 0 bases, and 18 bases lay between the germline ends. Germline V gene lookup returns CDR1 WNHNN and CDR2 SYGVQD (reference sequence). The CDR3 spans 17 residues. CDR3 nucleotide sequence: TGCGCCAGCAGAAGGCAACAGGGCGAAGCTAGCAATCAGCCCCAGCATTTT. Translation: CASRRQQGEASNQPQHF.

CDR3 sequence reads: CASQGQINTEAFF. DNA for the CDR3: TGTGCCAGCCAAGGACAGATAAACACTGAAGCTTTCTTT. The genes are TRBV18 and TRBJ1-1, with D possibly being TRBD1 (6 bases). Germline CDR1 KGHSH, CDR2 LQKENI. The V gene lost 8 bases and the J gene lost 2 bases, with 12 bases spanning the gap. This CDR3 contains 13 residues. Filled out from reference TRBV18 and TRBJ1-1, the complete variable domain reads NAGVMQNPRHLVRRRGQEARLRCSPMKGHSHVYWYRQLPEEGLKFMVYLQKENIIDESGMPKERFSAEFPKEGPSILRIQQVVRGDSAAYFCASQGQINTEAFFGQGTRLTVV.

The chain carries TRBV7-2 and TRBJ1-4; D gene uncertain. V dropped 5 bases and J dropped 8 bases, with 6 bases sitting between them. CDR1 and CDR2 from the germline V gene are SGHTA and FQGNSA. This CDR3 is 11 amino acids long. In nucleotides, the CDR3 is TGTGCCAGCAGCCGGCGGGAAAAACTGTTTTTT. It translates to CASSRREKLFF.

The rearrangement links TRBV9 to TRBJ1-3; the D is unclear. The V and J ends lost 3 bases and 0 bases respectively, with 13 bases between them. Germline lookup yields CDR1 SGDLS and CDR2 YYNGEE. The CDR3 is made up of 16 amino acids. CDR3 DNA sequence: TGTGCCAGCAGCGCGGACGGTCGCCCCTCTGGAAACACCATATATTTT. Translated, it gives CASSADGRPSGNTIYF. Combining the CDR3 with reference TRBV9 and TRBJ1-3 gives the whole variable domain DSGVTQTPKHLITATGQRVTLRCSPRSGDLSVYWYQQSLDQGLQFLIQYYNGEERAKGNILERFSAQQFPDLHSELNLSSLELGDSALYFCASSADGRPSGNTIYFGEGSWLTVV.